Below, 6 T cell receptor beta chains from the same sample are listed, as sequenced in a study of blood T cell repertoires in COVID-19. The data were produced by immunoSEQ multiplex PCR, yet TCRdb's version contains in-frame clones alone and is incomplete. This sample has 250,000 to 300,000 clones; 84% occur once, and the top ten carry more than 3%. The sample was PBMCs or T cells enriched from blood (not recorded which). These receptors were taken from a man between 45 and 60 years old who had recovered from COVID-19.

This rearrangement joins TRBV2 to TRBJ2-6; D is unclear. The CDR3 covers 17 residues. V lost 0 bases and J 2 bases, leaving 11 bases between the germline ends. Germline CDR1 is SNHLY and CDR2 is FYNNEI. CDR3 nucleotide sequence: TGTGCCAGCAGTGAAGCAACAACGTTTGCTGGGGCCAACGTCCTGACTTTC. This encodes CASSEATTFAGANVLTF.

This rearrangement joins TRBV2 to TRBJ1-2; tentatively, D is TRBD1 (5 bases). Trimming stripped 4 bases from V and 3 bases from J, with 6 bases between. This CDR3 has 12 residues. Germline values: CDR1 SNHLY, CDR2 FYNNEI. The CDR3 sequence: CASSVGDYGYTF. The CDR3 nucleotides are TGTGCCAGCAGTGTAGGGGACTATGGCTACACCTTC.

CDR3 region: CATLIQESAYEQYF. DNA of the CDR3: TGTGCCACGTTAATACAGGAAAGCGCCTACGAGCAGTACTTC. The chain recombines TRBV10-3 with TRBJ2-7; a possible D gene is TRBD1 (5 bases). Germline assignment: CDR1 ENHRY and CDR2 SYGVKD. Trimming removed 10 bases from V and 2 bases from J, with 18 bases in between. The CDR3 spans 14 residues.

The chain has TRBV19 and TRBJ1-5; no reliable D call. V lost 7 bases and J 1 base, leaving 11 bases between the germline ends. Germline-derived CDR1 and CDR2 are LNHDA and SQIVND (reference sequence). The CDR3 is made up of 14 amino acids. CDR3 nucleotides: TGTGCCAGTATGGAGAATCTGAGCAATCAGCCCCAGCATTTT. This gives the protein CASMENLSNQPQHF.

J is TRBJ1-5 and V is TRBV27; 8 nucleotides align to TRBD1. Looked up from germline, CDR1 is MNHEY and CDR2 is SMNVEV (reference sequence). V lost 3 bases and J lost 6; bases outside the gene matches: 7. CDR3 length: 15 amino acids. DNA for the CDR3: TGTGCCAGCAGTTTTGGACAGGGCGGTAGTCAGCCCCAGCATTTT. It translates to CASSFGQGGSQPQHF.

V is TRBV7-8 and J is TRBJ1-2; D is perhaps TRBD1 (6 bases). The CDR3 consists of 14 residues. In germline, CDR1 is SGHVS, CDR2 FQNEAQ. Deletions cut 5 bases from V and 7 bases from J, with 17 bases between. DNA for the CDR3: TGTGCCAGCAGCGAACGAGTCGTACAGGGTGGCTACACCTTC. This sequence encodes CASSERVVQGGYTF. Filled out from reference TRBV7-8 and TRBJ1-2, the complete variable domain reads GAGVSQSPRYKVAKRGQDVALRCDPISGHVSLFWYQQALGQGPEFLTYFQNEAQLDKSGLPSDRFFAERPEGSVSTLKIQRTQQEDSAVYLCASSERVVQGGYTFGSGTRLTVV.